This is a list of T cell receptor beta chains from one sample in a study of blood T cell repertoires in COVID-19. Clones were sequenced by immunoSEQ multiplex PCR, and TCRdb holds only the in-frame ones, with some missing. The sample holds about 240,000 clones, around 86% seen once. Specimen: peripheral blood. The receptor source for this set is a woman between 65 and 79 years old with active or convalescent COVID-19. The CDR3 runs from the conserved cysteine through the conserved F or W. The order of the fields is J gene, V gene, D gene, clone size, CDR3 protein, CDR3 DNA. The D gene is left open where the match is weak. A clone size is listed for some rows: how often the clone was seen (once, few, many), or a class if it is expanded.

>TRBJ1-6|TRBV23-1|TRBD1|.
CASPRDRGHSPLHF
TGCGCCAGCCCCCGGGACAGGGGGCATTCACCCCTCCACTTT
>TRBJ2-3|TRBV6-5|TRBD1|.
CASSQTGSLNTQYF
TGTGCCAGCAGCCAGACAGGGTCTTTAAATACGCAGTATTTT
>TRBJ1-5|TRBV24-1|.|.
CATSGGGQPQHF
TGTGCCACCAGTGGGGGAGGCCAGCCCCAGCATTTT
>TRBJ2-7|TRBV27|.|.
CASSLSFGATYEQYF
TGTGCCAGCAGTTTATCGTTCGGAGCCACCTACGAGCAGTACTTC
>TRBJ2-7|TRBV14|.|once
CASRRGGGSEQYF
TGTGCCAGCAGACGCGGAGGAGGGTCCGAGCAGTACTTC
>TRBJ2-5|TRBV18|.|.
CASSPSKETQYF
TGTGCCAGCTCCCCCTCTAAAGAGACCCAGTACTTC
>TRBJ1-2|TRBV27|.|few
CASSSTTGGYTF
TGTGCCAGCAGTTCGACCACGGGAGGCTACACCTTC
>TRBJ2-1|TRBV19|.|.
CASSELSSYNEQFF
TGTGCCAGTAGTGAGCTTAGCTCCTACAATGAGCAGTTCTTC
>TRBJ1-2|TRBV27|.|.
CASSSQNYGYTF
TGTGCCAGCAGTTCACAGAACTATGGCTACACCTTC
>TRBJ1-1|TRBV5-1|.|few
CASSLNIMNTEAFF
TGCGCCAGCAGCCTTAACATTATGAACACTGAAGCTTTCTTT
>TRBJ1-5|TRBV7-9|.|.
CASSPERDQPQHF
TGTGCCAGCAGCCCGGAGAGGGATCAGCCCCAGCATTTT
>TRBJ2-5|TRBV6-5|TRBD1|.
CASSYSRQGDETQYF
TGTGCCAGCAGTTACTCTAGGCAGGGGGACGAGACCCAGTACTTC
>TRBJ1-2|TRBV14|.|once
CASSQDSGTHYGYTF
TGTGCCAGCAGCCAAGATTCGGGGACTCACTATGGCTACACCTTC
>TRBJ1-1|TRBV2|.|.
CASSEALGSTEAFF
TGTGCCAGCAGTGAAGCGCTGGGGAGTACTGAAGCTTTCTTT
>TRBJ2-4|TRBV15|TRBD1|.
CATSRDPGTGARNIQYF
TGTGCCACCAGCAGAGACCCCGGCACAGGGGCGAGGAACATTCAGTACTTC
>TRBJ2-2|TRBV7-2|.|.
CASSVGTPRELFF
TGTGCCAGCAGCGTCGGGACTCCAAGGGAGCTGTTTTTT
>TRBJ2-5|TRBV7-2|.|.
CASSPRTPYQETQYF
TGTGCCAGCAGCCCCCGGACACCATACCAAGAGACCCAGTACTTC
>TRBJ1-2|TRBV18|.|.
CASSPGPGSVDGYTF
TGTGCCAGCTCACCAGGTCCAGGGTCAGTCGATGGCTACACCTTC
>TRBJ1-4|TRBV29-1|.|.
CSVGSGGSTNEKLFF
TGCAGCGTTGGATCGGGGGGTTCGACTAATGAAAAACTGTTTTTT
>TRBJ2-7|TRBV19|.|.
CATSIFPGISYEQYF
TGTGCCACCAGTATATTTCCCGGGATCTCCTACGAGCAGTACTTC
>TRBJ1-6|TRBV4-3|TRBD1|.
CASSQEAEQGLYNSPLHF
TGCGCCAGCAGCCAAGAGGCCGAACAGGGGCTCTATAATTCACCCCTCCACTTT